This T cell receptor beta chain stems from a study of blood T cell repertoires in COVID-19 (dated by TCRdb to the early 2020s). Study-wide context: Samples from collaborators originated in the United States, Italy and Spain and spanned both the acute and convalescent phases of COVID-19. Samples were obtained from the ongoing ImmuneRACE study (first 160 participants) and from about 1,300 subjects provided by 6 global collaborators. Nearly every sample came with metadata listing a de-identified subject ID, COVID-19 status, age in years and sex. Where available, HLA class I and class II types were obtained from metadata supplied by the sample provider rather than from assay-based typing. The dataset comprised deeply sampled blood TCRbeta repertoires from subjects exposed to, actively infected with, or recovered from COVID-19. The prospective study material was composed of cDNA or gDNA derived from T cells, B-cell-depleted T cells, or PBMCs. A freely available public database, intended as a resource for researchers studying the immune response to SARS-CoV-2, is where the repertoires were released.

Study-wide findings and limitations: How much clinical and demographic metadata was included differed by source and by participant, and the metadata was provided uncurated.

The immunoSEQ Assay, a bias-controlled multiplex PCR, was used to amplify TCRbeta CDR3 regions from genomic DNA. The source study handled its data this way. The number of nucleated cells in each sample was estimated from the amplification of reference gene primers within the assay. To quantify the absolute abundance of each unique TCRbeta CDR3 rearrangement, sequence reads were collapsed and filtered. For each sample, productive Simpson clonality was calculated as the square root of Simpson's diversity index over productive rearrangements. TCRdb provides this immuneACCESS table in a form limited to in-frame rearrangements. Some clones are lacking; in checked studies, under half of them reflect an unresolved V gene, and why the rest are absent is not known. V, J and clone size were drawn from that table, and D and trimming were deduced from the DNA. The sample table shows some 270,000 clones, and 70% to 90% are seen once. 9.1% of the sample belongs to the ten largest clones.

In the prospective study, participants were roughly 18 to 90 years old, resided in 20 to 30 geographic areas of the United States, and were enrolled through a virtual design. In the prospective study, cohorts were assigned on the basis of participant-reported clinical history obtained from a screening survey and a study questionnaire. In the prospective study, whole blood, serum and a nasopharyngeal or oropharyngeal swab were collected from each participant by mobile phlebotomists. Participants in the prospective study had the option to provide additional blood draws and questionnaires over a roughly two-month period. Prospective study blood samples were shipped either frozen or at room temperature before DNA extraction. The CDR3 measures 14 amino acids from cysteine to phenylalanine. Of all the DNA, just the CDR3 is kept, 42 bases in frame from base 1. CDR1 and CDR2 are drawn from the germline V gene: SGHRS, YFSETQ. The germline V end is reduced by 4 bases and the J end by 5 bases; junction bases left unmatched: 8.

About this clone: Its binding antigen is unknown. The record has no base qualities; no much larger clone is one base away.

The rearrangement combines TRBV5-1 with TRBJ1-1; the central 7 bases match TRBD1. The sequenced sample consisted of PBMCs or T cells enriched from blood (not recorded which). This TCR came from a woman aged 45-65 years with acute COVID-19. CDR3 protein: CASSRDSGVTEAFF. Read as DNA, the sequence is TGCGCCAGCAGCCGGGACAGTGGAGTAACTGAAGCTTTCTTT.